The rows below give T cell receptor beta chains drawn from one sample of a study of CD8+ T cells in alopecia areata. The assay was immunoSEQ multiplex PCR, and TCRdb's table has in-frame clones only and misses some. This sample has 200,000 to 250,000 clones, with roughly 56% found just once. Sample: CD4+ T cells sorted from blood, taken at week 4, from a patient treated with tofacitinib. These receptor sequences come from a human donor with alopecia areata. Each CDR3 is given with its conserved first and last residue. A D gene is named only where the DNA matches it firmly. Not all rows give a size; the values are once, few, many and, for expanded clones, a class.

>TRBV30|once|TRBJ1-5|TRBD1
CAWSVGTVNQPQHF
TGTGCCTGGAGTGTAGGGACAGTTAATCAGCCCCAGCATTTT
>TRBV5-1|few|TRBJ2-2|NA
CASRVDDPYTGELFF
TGCGCCAGCCGGGTGGACGACCCATACACCGGGGAGCTGTTTTTT
>TRBV19|few|TRBJ2-3|NA
CASSIAGGPATQYF
TGTGCCAGTAGTATAGCGGGGGGCCCGGCTACGCAGTATTTT
>TRBV4-1|NA|TRBJ1-5|TRBD1
CASSSRQGAGSDQPQHF
TGCGCCAGCAGCAGTCGACAGGGGGCCGGTTCCGATCAGCCCCAGCATTTT
>TRBV5-1|NA|TRBJ1-2|NA
CASSLEGEKNYGYTF
TGCGCCAGCAGCTTGGAGGGTGAAAAAAACTATGGCTACACCTTC
>TRBV19|NA|TRBJ2-1|TRBD2
CASSKLAGGLDEQFF
TGTGCCAGTAGTAAACTAGCGGGGGGCTTAGATGAGCAGTTCTTC
>TRBV15|NA|TRBJ1-4|NA
CATSRRQVQNEKLFF
TGTGCCACCAGCAGAAGACAGGTTCAAAATGAAAAACTGTTTTTT
>TRBV10-3|few|TRBJ2-7|NA
CAISGNRVLGTYEQYF
TGTGCCATCAGTGGGAACAGGGTGTTGGGTACCTACGAGCAGTACTTC
>TRBV29-1|NA|TRBJ1-1|TRBD1
CSVRGQGTEAFF
TGCAGCGTGAGGGGGCAAGGGACTGAAGCTTTCTTT
>TRBV30|NA|TRBJ1-2|TRBD1
CAWSGDSTNYGYTF
TGTGCCTGGAGTGGGGACAGTACTAACTATGGCTACACCTTC
>TRBV25-1|NA|TRBJ2-7|NA
CASSEHSSYEQYF
TGTGCCAGCAGTGAACACTCCTCCTACGAGCAGTACTTC
>TRBV10-3|many|TRBJ1-1|TRBD1
CALRDSTDTEAFF
TGTGCCCTGCGGGACAGTACGGACACTGAAGCTTTCTTT
>TRBV29-1|NA|TRBJ1-2|NA
CSADLSGNYGYTF
TGCAGCGCTGATCTCTCAGGCAACTATGGCTACACCTTC
>TRBV2|NA|TRBJ2-3|NA
CASRFRQPSTDTQYF
TGTGCCAGCAGATTTCGGCAGCCTAGCACAGATACGCAGTATTTT
>TRBV2|NA|TRBJ1-1|NA
CASSEGGAVEAFF
TGTGCCAGCAGTGAAGGAGGGGCGGTTGAAGCTTTCTTT
>TRBV30|NA|TRBJ1-1|NA
CAWSVSLNTEAFF
TGTGCCTGGAGTGTAAGTCTGAACACTGAAGCTTTCTTT
>TRBV30|NA|TRBJ2-5|NA
CAWSVGLPIQETQYF
TGTGCCTGGAGTGTAGGGCTACCTATTCAAGAGACCCAGTACTTC
>TRBV27|NA|TRBJ2-1|NA
CATQGTYNEQFF
TGTGCCACCCAAGGGACCTACAATGAGCAGTTCTTC
>TRBV5-1|NA|TRBJ2-1|TRBD1
CASSIDRENEQFF
TGCGCCAGCAGCATAGACAGGGAAAATGAGCAGTTCTTC
>TRBV29-1|NA|TRBJ1-1|TRBD1
CSVDRGVAEAFF
TGCAGCGTCGACAGGGGTGTAGCTGAAGCTTTCTTT
>TRBV7-2|few|TRBJ2-2|NA
CASSFDFGGELFF
TGTGCCAGCAGCTTTGACTTCGGTGGGGAGCTGTTTTTT
>TRBV4-3|NA|TRBJ2-1|NA
CASSQEGGRLAYNEQFF
TGCGCCAGCAGCCAAGAAGGTGGCAGGCTAGCCTACAATGAGCAGTTCTTC
>TRBV30|once|TRBJ1-6|NA
CAWSQGRNSPLHF
TGTGCCTGGAGTCAGGGAAGGAATTCACCCCTCCACTTT
>TRBV2|NA|TRBJ2-6|TRBD1
CAIDRAGANVLTF
TGTGCCATCGACAGGGCTGGGGCCAACGTCCTGACTTTC
>TRBV25-1|NA|TRBJ1-1|NA
CASSGTRWTEAFF
TGTGCCAGCAGTGGGACGCGGTGGACTGAAGCTTTCTTT
>TRBV19|few|TRBJ2-1|NA
CASSSGHEQFF
TGTGCCAGTAGTAGCGGGCATGAGCAGTTCTTC
>TRBV29-1|NA|TRBJ1-2|TRBD1
CSVVGGQGALGYTF
TGCAGCGTCGTAGGGGGCCAGGGGGCATTAGGCTACACCTTC
>TRBV29-1|NA|TRBJ2-4|NA
CSVQTRRETKNIQYF
TGCAGCGTACAAACAAGACGGGAAACCAAAAACATTCAGTACTTC
>TRBV15|NA|TRBJ2-7|NA
CATSRDDGGYEQYF
TGTGCCACCAGCAGGGACGACGGTGGCTACGAGCAGTACTTC
>TRBV4-3|NA|TRBJ1-1|NA
CASSQEGAGRTEAFF
TGCGCCAGCAGCCAAGAAGGGGCAGGGCGGACTGAAGCTTTCTTT
>TRBV4-3|NA|TRBJ2-3|TRBD2
CASSQVASGGVGTQYF
TGCGCCAGCAGCCAAGTGGCTAGCGGGGGGGTTGGTACGCAGTATTTT
>TRBV7-2|NA|TRBJ2-7|NA
CASSPGSSREQYF
TGTGCCAGCAGCCCCGGGTCCTCGAGGGAGCAGTACTTC
>TRBV10-3|NA|TRBJ2-7|TRBD2
CAIRTTSGEQYF
TGTGCCATCAGGACAACTAGCGGCGAGCAGTACTTC
>TRBV7-2|NA|TRBJ1-1|NA
CASSLVWGARAEAFF
TGTGCCAGCAGCTTAGTCTGGGGGGCGCGAGCTGAAGCTTTCTTT
>TRBV19|NA|TRBJ1-2|NA
CASSKEDRLGGYTF
TGTGCCAGTAGTAAGGAGGACAGACTAGGTGGCTACACCTTC
>TRBV27|NA|TRBJ2-3|NA
CASSHPLFIRDTQYF
TGTGCCAGCAGTCACCCCCTCTTTATCCGAGATACGCAGTATTTT
>TRBV12-5|NA|TRBJ2-7|NA
CASGLATLGPNYEQYF
TGTGCTAGTGGTTTGGCAACATTAGGGCCAAACTACGAGCAGTACTTC
>TRBV30|NA|TRBJ1-2|NA
CAWSVQFASGYTF
TGTGCCTGGAGTGTACAATTTGCCAGTGGCTACACCTTC
>TRBV11-2|NA|TRBJ1-4|NA
CASSSFEAPKLFF
TGTGCCAGCAGTTCGTTCGAGGCTCCAAAACTGTTTTTT
>TRBV6-5|NA|TRBJ2-7|NA
CASSLSRGPYEQYF
TGTGCCAGCAGCCTAAGTAGGGGCCCCTACGAGCAGTACTTC
>TRBV2|NA|TRBJ1-5|NA
CASSEGQGGQPQHF
TGTGCCAGCAGTGAAGGGCAGGGTGGTCAGCCCCAGCATTTT
>TRBV12-5|few|TRBJ2-3|NA
CASGSLGGDTQYF
TGTGCTAGTGGCAGCTTGGGAGGAGATACGCAGTATTTT
>TRBV18|NA|TRBJ1-6|NA
CASSPRVGSYNSPLHF
TGTGCCAGCTCGCCGAGGGTAGGCTCCTATAATTCACCCCTCCACTTT
>TRBV6-5|NA|TRBJ2-3|NA
CASRVGFHTDTQYF
TGTGCCAGCAGAGTGGGATTTCACACAGATACGCAGTATTTT
>TRBV30|NA|TRBJ1-2|TRBD1
CAWSDIQGTSYGYTF
TGTGCCTGGAGTGACATACAGGGGACATCCTATGGCTACACCTTC